Listed below are T cell receptor beta chains from one sample, sequenced in a study of blood T cells in healthy people across ages. MiXCR, run by TCRdb on the 5' RACE reads, gives a single entry per CDR3 protein. The profile shows around 1.5 million distinct CDR3 sequences, 40% to 50% of them singletons. Material: blood. The source of these receptors is a woman aged 18-35 years in good health. Both conserved end residues are part of each CDR3. D genes are given only for firm matches. Clone size is given for some rows only: seen once, a few or many times, or a class if the clone is expanded.

V gene: TRBV5-1; CDR3 length: 13; J gene: TRBJ1-2; clone size: NA; D gene: TRBD1; CDR3 protein: CASSWDRNYGYTF; CDR3 DNA: TGTGCCAGCAGTTGGGACAGGAACTATGGCTACACCTTC
V gene: TRBV7-2; CDR3 length: 15; J gene: TRBJ2-5; clone size: few; D gene: NA; CDR3 protein: CASSPLQGIQETQYF; CDR3 DNA: TGTGCCAGCAGCCCACTCCAGGGAATACAAGAGACCCAGTACTTC
V gene: TRBV27; CDR3 length: 15; J gene: TRBJ1-1; clone size: NA; D gene: TRBD1; CDR3 protein: CASSRRTGSNTEAFF; CDR3 DNA: TGTGCCAGCAGCCGCAGGACAGGGTCAAACACTGAAGCTTTCTTT
V gene: TRBV5-1; CDR3 length: 17; J gene: TRBJ2-5; clone size: NA; D gene: TRBD1; CDR3 protein: CASSLLQGADIQETQYF; CDR3 DNA: TGCGCCAGCAGCTTGTTGCAGGGGGCGGACATACAAGAGACCCAGTACTTC
V gene: TRBV6-6; CDR3 length: 13; J gene: TRBJ2-5; clone size: NA; D gene: NA; CDR3 protein: CASTPSDQGTQYF; CDR3 DNA: TGTGCCAGCACGCCTAGCGACCAAGGGACCCAGTACTTC
V gene: TRBV27; CDR3 length: 15; J gene: TRBJ1-5; clone size: NA; D gene: NA; CDR3 protein: CASSWGRGVKWPQHF; CDR3 DNA: TGTGCCAGCAGTTGGGGTCGGGGCGTCAAGTGGCCCCAGCATTTT
V gene: TRBV6-5; CDR3 length: 14; J gene: TRBJ1-2; clone size: NA; D gene: NA; CDR3 protein: CATTGDTSVYGYTF; CDR3 DNA: TGTGCCACCACGGGGGACACCTCGGTCTATGGCTACACCTTC
V gene: TRBV28; CDR3 length: 15; J gene: TRBJ2-5; clone size: NA; D gene: TRBD2; CDR3 protein: CASSLRGAGRETQYF; CDR3 DNA: TGTGCCAGCAGTTTAAGGGGCGCCGGGAGGGAGACCCAGTACTTC
V gene: TRBV28; CDR3 length: 13; J gene: TRBJ1-2; clone size: NA; D gene: NA; CDR3 protein: CASSKGWRYGYTF; CDR3 DNA: TGTGCCAGCAGTAAGGGTTGGAGGTATGGCTACACCTTC
V gene: TRBV9; CDR3 length: 15; J gene: TRBJ2-2; clone size: NA; D gene: NA; CDR3 protein: CASSARQINTGELFF; CDR3 DNA: TGTGCCAGCAGCGCCCGACAAATAAACACCGGGGAGCTGTTTTTT
V gene: TRBV27; CDR3 length: 16; J gene: TRBJ2-6; clone size: NA; D gene: TRBD1; CDR3 protein: CASSGTGFPGANVLTF; CDR3 DNA: TGTGCCAGCAGTGGGACAGGGTTCCCTGGGGCCAACGTCCTGACTTTC
V gene: TRBV2; CDR3 length: 16; J gene: TRBJ2-2; clone size: NA; D gene: NA; CDR3 protein: CASSEWAGGRTGELFF; CDR3 DNA: TGTGCCAGCAGTGAATGGGCAGGGGGGCGCACCGGGGAGCTGTTTTTT
V gene: TRBV27; CDR3 length: 14; J gene: TRBJ1-2; clone size: NA; D gene: TRBD1; CDR3 protein: CASSSQTGGYGYTF; CDR3 DNA: TGTGCCAGCAGTTCGCAGACAGGGGGGTATGGCTACACCTTC
V gene: TRBV6-1; CDR3 length: 15; J gene: TRBJ1-2; clone size: NA; D gene: NA; CDR3 protein: CASSENVGHKYGYTF; CDR3 DNA: TGTGCCAGCAGTGAAAACGTTGGACACAAATATGGCTACACCTTC
V gene: TRBV6-4; CDR3 length: 14; J gene: TRBJ2-2; clone size: NA; D gene: NA; CDR3 protein: CASSAETGTGELFF; CDR3 DNA: TGTGCCAGCAGTGCGGAGACTGGCACCGGGGAGCTGTTTTTT
V gene: TRBV15; CDR3 length: 14; J gene: TRBJ2-5; clone size: NA; D gene: NA; CDR3 protein: CATSIRGGGNEQYF; CDR3 DNA: TGTGCCACCAGCATCAGAGGGGGGGGCAATGAGCAGTACTTC
V gene: TRBV4-2; CDR3 length: 14; J gene: TRBJ2-3; clone size: NA; D gene: NA; CDR3 protein: CASSQDNFGTPQYF; CDR3 DNA: TGTGCCAGCAGCCAAGATAATTTCGGGACCCCGCAGTATTTT
V gene: TRBV25-1; CDR3 length: 17; J gene: TRBJ2-1; clone size: NA; D gene: NA; CDR3 protein: CASSEFRKGSSYNEQFF; CDR3 DNA: TGTGCCAGCAGTGAATTTCGTAAGGGGAGCTCCTACAATGAGCAGTTCTTC
V gene: TRBV30; CDR3 length: 16; J gene: TRBJ2-3; clone size: NA; D gene: TRBD1; CDR3 protein: CAWSYRGLIPTDTQYF; CDR3 DNA: TGTGCCTGGAGTTACAGGGGGCTTATCCCCACAGATACGCAGTATTTT
V gene: TRBV2; CDR3 length: 12; J gene: TRBJ2-1; clone size: few; D gene: NA; CDR3 protein: CASRAVGTEQFF; CDR3 DNA: TGTGCCAGCAGAGCCGTTGGTACCGAGCAGTTCTTC
V gene: TRBV20-1; CDR3 length: 14; J gene: TRBJ2-5; clone size: few; D gene: NA; CDR3 protein: CSARVPGGAETQYF; CDR3 DNA: TGCAGTGCTAGAGTACCAGGAGGGGCAGAGACCCAGTACTTC
V gene: TRBV7-2; CDR3 length: 16; J gene: TRBJ2-7; clone size: NA; D gene: TRBD2; CDR3 protein: CASSLHLSSGAYEQYF; CDR3 DNA: TGTGCCAGCAGCCTACACCTCTCTAGCGGGGCTTACGAGCAGTACTTC
V gene: TRBV5-1; CDR3 length: 16; J gene: TRBJ2-5; clone size: NA; D gene: TRBD2; CDR3 protein: CASSPPGLATKETQYF; CDR3 DNA: TGCGCCAGCAGCCCACCTGGACTAGCAACGAAAGAGACCCAGTACTTC
V gene: TRBV20-1; CDR3 length: 15; J gene: TRBJ2-3; clone size: NA; D gene: TRBD2; CDR3 protein: CSARGTSVSTDTQYF; CDR3 DNA: TGCAGTGCTAGAGGGACTAGCGTTAGCACAGATACGCAGTATTTT
V gene: TRBV5-1; CDR3 length: 16; J gene: TRBJ2-7; clone size: NA; D gene: TRBD2; CDR3 protein: CASSPGRTSGFYEQYF; CDR3 DNA: TGCGCCAGCAGCCCGGGCCGTACTAGCGGATTTTACGAGCAGTACTTC